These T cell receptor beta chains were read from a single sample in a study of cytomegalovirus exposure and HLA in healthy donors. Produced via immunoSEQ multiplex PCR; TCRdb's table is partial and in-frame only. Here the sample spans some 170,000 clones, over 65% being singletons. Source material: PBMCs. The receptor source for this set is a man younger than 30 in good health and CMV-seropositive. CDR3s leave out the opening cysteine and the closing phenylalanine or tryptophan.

CDR3: ASSLTTGDTQY; V: TRBV6-6; J: TRBJ2-3
CDR3: ASSSPGGGLQETQY; V: TRBV9; J: TRBJ2-5
CDR3: ASSPSGVHQPQH; V: TRBV27; J: TRBJ1-5
CDR3: ASSSGTAAHTDTQY; V: TRBV5-1; J: TRBJ2-3
CDR3: ASSEEGGSYGYT; V: TRBV10-2; J: TRBJ1-2
CDR3: ASSLLQGRDTQY; V: TRBV27; J: TRBJ2-3
CDR3: ASRQVNNQPQH; V: TRBV6-1; J: TRBJ1-5
CDR3: ASSHDSRNQPQH; V: TRBV21-1; J: TRBJ1-5
CDR3: ASSLVQGGTEAF; V: TRBV11-2; J: TRBJ1-1
CDR3: ASSEFYPVTGGDNEQF; V: TRBV25-1; J: TRBJ2-1
CDR3: ATSKGTPSNQPQH; V: TRBV15; J: TRBJ1-5
CDR3: ASSCVQETQY; V: TRBV6-4; J: TRBJ2-5
CDR3: ASSLPNTEAF; V: TRBV5-4; J: TRBJ1-1
CDR3: ASSSGTGNEQF; V: TRBV7-9; J: TRBJ2-1
CDR3: AIPDSLRDPTDTQY; V: TRBV2; J: TRBJ2-3
CDR3: ASSEAATGGLGYT; V: TRBV6-1; J: TRBJ1-2
CDR3: ASSEVDRVNTEAF; V: TRBV6-1; J: TRBJ1-1
CDR3: ASSNRERWLD; V: TRBV6-5; J: TRBJ1-2
CDR3: ASRGGSSYNEQF; V: TRBV27; J: TRBJ2-1
CDR3: ASSIPGNIQY; V: TRBV19; J: TRBJ2-4
CDR3: ASSESSGGFNYGYT; V: TRBV25-1; J: TRBJ1-2
CDR3: ASSLVGSDNEQF; V: TRBV7-9; J: TRBJ2-1
CDR3: ASSLAGGPDSYNEQF; V: TRBV5-6; J: TRBJ2-1
CDR3: ASSLPILAGGSGDTQY; V: TRBV5-5; J: TRBJ2-3
CDR3: ASSLLAGWPDTQY; V: TRBV28; J: TRBJ2-3
CDR3: ASKGLADRTGELF; V: TRBV6-1; J: TRBJ2-2
CDR3: ASSPGTGYFGGYT; V: TRBV28; J: TRBJ1-2
CDR3: ASSSPGSLRGTEAF; V: TRBV6-5; J: TRBJ1-1
CDR3: ASRGGTDRETQY; V: TRBV7-2; J: TRBJ2-5
CDR3: ASSSRALGTDTQY; V: TRBV5-5; J: TRBJ2-3
CDR3: ASSETGSNQPQH; V: TRBV6-1; J: TRBJ1-5
CDR3: ASMSSGSSTDTQY; V: TRBV2; J: TRBJ2-3
CDR3: ASSAQGPSGNTIY; V: TRBV19; J: TRBJ1-3
CDR3: ASPGQGNTEAF; V: TRBV30; J: TRBJ1-1
CDR3: ASSSTRGRGYT; V: TRBV7-2; J: TRBJ1-2
CDR3: ASSPSEGGRPQY; V: TRBV28; J: TRBJ2-5
CDR3: ASSDGTSGTSWTGELF; V: TRBV10-1; J: TRBJ2-2
CDR3: SVDRSGTVTDTQY; V: TRBV29-1; J: TRBJ2-3
CDR3: ASSYGQSEAF; V: TRBV28; J: TRBJ1-1
CDR3: ASSFRLAGGYNEQF; V: TRBV7-9; J: TRBJ2-1